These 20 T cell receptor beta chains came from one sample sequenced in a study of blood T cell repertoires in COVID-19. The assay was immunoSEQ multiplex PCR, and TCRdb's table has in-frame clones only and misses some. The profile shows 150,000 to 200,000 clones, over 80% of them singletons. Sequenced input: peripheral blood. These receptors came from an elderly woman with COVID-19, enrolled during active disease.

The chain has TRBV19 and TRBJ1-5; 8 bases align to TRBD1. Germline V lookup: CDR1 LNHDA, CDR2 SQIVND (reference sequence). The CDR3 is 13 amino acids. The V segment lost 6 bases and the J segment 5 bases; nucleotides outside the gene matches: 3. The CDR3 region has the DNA TGTGCCAGTAGCGGGACAGGATATCAGCCCCAGCATTTT. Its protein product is CASSGTGYQPQHF.

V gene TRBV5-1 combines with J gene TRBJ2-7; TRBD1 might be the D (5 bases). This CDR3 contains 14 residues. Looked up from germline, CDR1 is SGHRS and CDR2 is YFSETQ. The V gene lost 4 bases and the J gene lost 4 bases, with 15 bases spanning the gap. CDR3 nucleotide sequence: TGCGCCAGCAGCACAGACAGCCCGTCTTACGAGCAGTACTTC. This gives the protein CASSTDSPSYEQYF.

The CDR3 DNA reads as TGTGCCAGCAGTTCTCTTGAAGGGGGCAATCAGCCCCAGCATTTT. Protein product: CASSSLEGGNQPQHF. V is TRBV6-5 and J is TRBJ1-5; D may be TRBD1 (5 bases). The CDR3 has 15 residues. Germline V CDR1 and CDR2: MNHEY, SVGAGI. Trimming removed 4 bases at V and 2 bases at J, with 12 bases between.

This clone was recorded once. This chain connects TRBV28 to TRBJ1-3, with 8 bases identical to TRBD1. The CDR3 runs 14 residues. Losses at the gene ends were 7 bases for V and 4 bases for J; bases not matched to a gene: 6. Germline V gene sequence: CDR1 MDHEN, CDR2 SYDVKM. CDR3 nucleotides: TGTGCCAGCATAACAGGGGGAGGAGGAAACACCATATATTTT. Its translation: CASITGGGGNTIYF.

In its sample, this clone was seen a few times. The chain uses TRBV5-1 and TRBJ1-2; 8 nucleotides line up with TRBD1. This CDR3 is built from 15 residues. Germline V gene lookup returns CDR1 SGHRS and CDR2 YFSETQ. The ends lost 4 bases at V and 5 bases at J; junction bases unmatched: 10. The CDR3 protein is CASSPGQEDIYGYTF. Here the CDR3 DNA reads TGCGCCAGCAGCCCGGGACAGGAAGATATATATGGCTACACCTTC. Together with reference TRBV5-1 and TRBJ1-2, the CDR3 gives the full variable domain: KAGVTQTPRYLIKTRGQQVTLSCSPISGHRSVSWYQQTPGQGLQFLFEYFSETQRNKGNFPGRFSGRQFSNSRSEMNVSTLELGDSALYLCASSPGQEDIYGYTFGSGTRLTVV.

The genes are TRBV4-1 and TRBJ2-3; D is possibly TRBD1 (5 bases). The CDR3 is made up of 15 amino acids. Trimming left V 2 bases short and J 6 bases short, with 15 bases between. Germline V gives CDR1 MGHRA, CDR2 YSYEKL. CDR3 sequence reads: CASSQIQGRLDTQYF. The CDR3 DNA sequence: TGCGCCAGCAGCCAAATCCAGGGCCGTCTGGATACGCAGTATTTT.

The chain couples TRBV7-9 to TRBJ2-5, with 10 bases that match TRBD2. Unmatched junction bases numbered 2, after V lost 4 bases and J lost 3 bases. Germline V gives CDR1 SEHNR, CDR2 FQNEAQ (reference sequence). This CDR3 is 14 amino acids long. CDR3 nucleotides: TGTGCCAGCAGCTCCCTAGCGGGGGAAGAGACCCAGTACTTC. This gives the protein CASSSLAGEETQYF.

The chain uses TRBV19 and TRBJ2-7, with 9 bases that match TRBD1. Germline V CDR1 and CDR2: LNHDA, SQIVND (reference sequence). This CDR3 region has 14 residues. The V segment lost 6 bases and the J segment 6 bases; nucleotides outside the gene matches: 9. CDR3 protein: CASSPRDRAVEQYF. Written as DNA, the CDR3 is TGTGCCAGTAGCCCCCGGGACAGGGCGGTCGAGCAGTACTTC.

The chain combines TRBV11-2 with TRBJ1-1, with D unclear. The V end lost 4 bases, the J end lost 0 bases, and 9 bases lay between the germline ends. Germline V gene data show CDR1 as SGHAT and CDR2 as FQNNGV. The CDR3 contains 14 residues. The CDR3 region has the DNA TGTGCCAGCAGCTACAGAGAGATGAACACTGAAGCTTTCTTT. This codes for CASSYREMNTEAFF. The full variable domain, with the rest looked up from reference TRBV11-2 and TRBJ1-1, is EAGVAQSPRYKIIEKRQSVAFWCNPISGHATLYWYQQILGQGPKLLIQFQNNGVVDDSQLPKDRFSAERLKGVDSTLKIQPAKLEDSAVYLCASSYREMNTEAFFGQGTRLTVV.

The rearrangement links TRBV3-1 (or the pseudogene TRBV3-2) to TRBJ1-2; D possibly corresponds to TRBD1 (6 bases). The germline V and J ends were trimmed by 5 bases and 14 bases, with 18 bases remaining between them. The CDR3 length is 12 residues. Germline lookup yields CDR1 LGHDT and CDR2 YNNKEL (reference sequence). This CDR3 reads CASSNPQGKCTF. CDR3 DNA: TGTGCCAGCAGCAACCCACAGGGAAAGTGTACCTTC.

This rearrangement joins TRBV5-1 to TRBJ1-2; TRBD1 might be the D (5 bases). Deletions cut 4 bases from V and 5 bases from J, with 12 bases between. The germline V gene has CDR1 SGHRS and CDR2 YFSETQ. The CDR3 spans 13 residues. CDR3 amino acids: CASSGGNRYGYTF. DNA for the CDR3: TGCGCCAGCAGCGGGGGGAATAGGTATGGCTACACCTTC.

The CDR3 DNA reads TGTGCCAGTAGCAAATTAGCAACGGGACTAGCCCAAACGCAGTATTTT. Its translation: CASSKLATGLAQTQYF. J is TRBJ2-3 and V is TRBV19; 9 bases line up with TRBD2. The CDR3 contains 16 residues. Germline V gene data show CDR1 as LNHDA and CDR2 as SQIVND (reference sequence). Germline trimming cut 6 bases from V and 9 bases from J; bases unmatched to any gene: 16.

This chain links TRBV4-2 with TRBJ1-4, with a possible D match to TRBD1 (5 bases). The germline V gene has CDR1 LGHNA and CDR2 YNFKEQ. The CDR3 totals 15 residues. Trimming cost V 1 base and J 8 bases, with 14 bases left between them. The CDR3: CASSQGQGGPEKLFF. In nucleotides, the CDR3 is TGTGCCAGCAGCCAAGGTCAGGGTGGGCCAGAAAAACTGTTTTTT.

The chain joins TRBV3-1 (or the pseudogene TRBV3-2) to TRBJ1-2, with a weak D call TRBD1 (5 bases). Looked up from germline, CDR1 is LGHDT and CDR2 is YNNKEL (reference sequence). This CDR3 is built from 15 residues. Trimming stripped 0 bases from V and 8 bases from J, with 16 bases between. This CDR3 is CASSQDGGGTVGYTF. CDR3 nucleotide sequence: TGTGCCAGCAGCCAAGATGGCGGGGGAACGGTGGGCTACACCTTC.

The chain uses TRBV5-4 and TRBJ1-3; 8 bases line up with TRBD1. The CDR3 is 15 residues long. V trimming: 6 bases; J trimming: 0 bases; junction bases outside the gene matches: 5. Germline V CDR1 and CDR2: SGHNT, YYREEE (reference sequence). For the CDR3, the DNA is TGTGCCAGCAAGACAGGGGTCGACTCTGGAAACACCATATATTTT. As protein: CASKTGVDSGNTIYF. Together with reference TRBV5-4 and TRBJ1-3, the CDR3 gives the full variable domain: ETGVTQSPTHLIKTRGQQVTLRCSSQSGHNTVSWYQQALGQGPQFIFQYYREEENGRGNFPPRFSGLQFPNYSSELNVNALELDDSALYLCASKTGVDSGNTIYFGEGSWLTVV.

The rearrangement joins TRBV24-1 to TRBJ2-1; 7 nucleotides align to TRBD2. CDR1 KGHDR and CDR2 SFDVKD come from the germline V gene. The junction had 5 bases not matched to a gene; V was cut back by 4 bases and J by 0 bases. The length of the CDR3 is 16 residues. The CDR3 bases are TGTGCCACCAGTGAGCGGGGGAAGAGCTCCTACAATGAGCAGTTCTTC. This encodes CATSERGKSSYNEQFF.

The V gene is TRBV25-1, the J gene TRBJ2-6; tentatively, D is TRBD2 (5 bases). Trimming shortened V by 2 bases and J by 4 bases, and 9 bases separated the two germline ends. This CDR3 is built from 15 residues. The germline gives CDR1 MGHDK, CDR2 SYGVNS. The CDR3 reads CASSERRAGANVLTF. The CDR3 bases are TGTGCCAGCAGTGAAAGGCGGGCCGGGGCCAACGTCCTGACTTTC.

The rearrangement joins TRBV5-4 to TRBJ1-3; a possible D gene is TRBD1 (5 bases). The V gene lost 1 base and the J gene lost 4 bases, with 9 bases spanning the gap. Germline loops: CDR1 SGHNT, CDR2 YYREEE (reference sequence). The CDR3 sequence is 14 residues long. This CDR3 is CASSLSGIGNTIYF. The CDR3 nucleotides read TGTGCCAGCAGCTTGTCAGGGATCGGAAACACCATATATTTT.

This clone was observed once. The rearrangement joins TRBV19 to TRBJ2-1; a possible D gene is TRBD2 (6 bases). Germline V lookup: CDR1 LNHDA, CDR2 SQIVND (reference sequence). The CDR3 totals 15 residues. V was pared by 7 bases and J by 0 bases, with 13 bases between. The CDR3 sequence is CASKIAVSSYNEQFF. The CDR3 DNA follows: TGTGCCAGTAAAATAGCGGTCAGCTCCTACAATGAGCAGTTCTTC.

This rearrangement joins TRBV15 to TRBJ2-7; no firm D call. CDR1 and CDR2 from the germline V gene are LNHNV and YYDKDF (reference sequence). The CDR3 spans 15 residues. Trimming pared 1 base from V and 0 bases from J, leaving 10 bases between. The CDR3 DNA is TGTGCCACCAGCAGAGGCGGAATCAGCTCCTACGAGCAGTACTTC. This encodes CATSRGGISSYEQYF.